A selection of T cell receptor beta chains follows, all from one sample in a study of prognosis after radiotherapy for stage I lung cancer. TCRdb reprocessed the multiplex PCR reads with MiXCR, giving one entry per CDR3 protein. The table records roughly 38,000 distinct CDR3 sequences, roughly a quarter of them present only once. The sample consisted of PBMCs, taken before or after stereotactic body radiation therapy (not recorded which). The receptors come from a donor of 50 years or more with non-small cell lung cancer. Each CDR3 is given with its conserved first and last residue. A D gene is named only where the DNA matches it firmly. Only part of the rows carry a size: once, few, many, or a class if the clone is expanded.

d_call: .; v_call: TRBV2; j_call: TRBJ2-7; clone_size: many; cdr3_aa: CASSVQGSAYEQYF; cdr3_nt: TGTGCCAGCAGTGTCCAGGGTTCGGCCTACGAGCAGTACTTC
d_call: .; v_call: TRBV5-4; j_call: TRBJ2-2; clone_size: .; cdr3_aa: CSSSLVGNRLIANTGELFF; cdr3_nt: TGTTCCAGCAGCTTGGTAGGGAACCGACTTATCGCGAACACCGGGGAGCTGTTTTTT
d_call: .; v_call: TRBV10-3; j_call: TRBJ2-3; clone_size: many; cdr3_aa: CAIREAGGGTDTQYF; cdr3_nt: TGTGCCATCAGGGAGGCGGGCGGGGGCACAGATACGCAGTATTTT
d_call: .; v_call: TRBV15; j_call: TRBJ2-5; clone_size: many; cdr3_aa: CATDRGPGETQYF; cdr3_nt: TGTGCCACCGACCGGGGGCCGGGGGAGACCCAGTACTTC
d_call: .; v_call: TRBV2; j_call: TRBJ1-1; clone_size: many; cdr3_aa: CASAEGNTEAFF; cdr3_nt: TGTGCCAGCGCAGAAGGGAACACTGAAGCTTTCTTT
d_call: .; v_call: TRBV20-1; j_call: TRBJ2-7; clone_size: .; cdr3_aa: CSAQGLISYEQYF; cdr3_nt: TGCAGTGCGCAGGGCCTTATCTCCTACGAGCAGTACTTC
d_call: TRBD1; v_call: TRBV2; j_call: TRBJ2-2; clone_size: .; cdr3_aa: CASIGQGWVAGELFF; cdr3_nt: TGTGCCAGCATCGGACAGGGCTGGGTTGCCGGGGAGCTGTTTTTT
d_call: .; v_call: TRBV7-9; j_call: TRBJ2-3; clone_size: many; cdr3_aa: CASSPFAHPSTDTQYF; cdr3_nt: TGTGCCAGCAGCCCGTTCGCGCACCCTAGCACAGATACGCAGTATTTT
d_call: .; v_call: TRBV9; j_call: TRBJ2-1; clone_size: many; cdr3_aa: CASSERDLSRGEQFF; cdr3_nt: TGTGCCAGCAGCGAAAGGGACCTTTCCCGGGGTGAGCAGTTCTTC
d_call: .; v_call: TRBV2; j_call: TRBJ2-3; clone_size: .; cdr3_aa: CASRTSPGGDTQYF; cdr3_nt: TGTGCCAGCAGAACGTCCCCAGGAGGAGATACGCAGTATTTT
d_call: .; v_call: TRBV20-1; j_call: TRBJ2-1; clone_size: .; cdr3_aa: CSASPNRVHNGQFF; cdr3_nt: TGCAGTGCTAGCCCCAACAGGGTCCACAATGGACAGTTCTTC
d_call: TRBD2; v_call: TRBV6-7; j_call: TRBJ2-7; clone_size: .; cdr3_aa: CASSYPTSGATYEQYF; cdr3_nt: TGTGCCAGCAGTTATCCGACTAGCGGGGCGACCTACGAGCAGTACTTC
d_call: .; v_call: TRBV5-1; j_call: TRBJ1-5; clone_size: many; cdr3_aa: CASSLEGPNQPQHF; cdr3_nt: TGCGCCAGCAGCTTGGAGGGGCCCAATCAGCCCCAGCATTTT
d_call: .; v_call: TRBV6-9; j_call: TRBJ2-2; clone_size: .; cdr3_aa: CASSYGRGKATGELFF; cdr3_nt: TGTGCCAGCAGTTACGGCCGGGGAAAAGCTACCGGGGAGCTGTTTTTT
d_call: .; v_call: TRBV12-5; j_call: TRBJ1-2; clone_size: many; cdr3_aa: CASGLDSNGYTF; cdr3_nt: TGTGCTAGTGGTTTGGATTCCAATGGCTACACCTTC
d_call: .; v_call: TRBV7-2; j_call: TRBJ2-5; clone_size: many; cdr3_aa: CASSFRGRGRQETQYF; cdr3_nt: TGTGCCAGCAGTTTTAGAGGCCGGGGGCGGCAAGAGACCCAGTACTTC
d_call: .; v_call: TRBV28; j_call: TRBJ2-1; clone_size: once; cdr3_aa: CASTGNEQFF; cdr3_nt: TGTGCCAGCACCGGGAATGAGCAGTTCTTC
d_call: .; v_call: TRBV6-5; j_call: TRBJ1-5; clone_size: many; cdr3_aa: CASSSNYNQPQHF; cdr3_nt: TGTGCCAGCAGTTCGAACTACAATCAGCCCCAGCATTTT
d_call: .; v_call: TRBV5-1; j_call: TRBJ1-5; clone_size: many; cdr3_aa: CASSLGDGKNQPQHF; cdr3_nt: TGCGCCAGCAGCTTGGGGGACGGCAAAAATCAGCCCCAGCATTTT
d_call: TRBD1; v_call: TRBV29-1; j_call: TRBJ2-3; clone_size: many; cdr3_aa: CSVEVRTGYNSLDTQYF; cdr3_nt: TGCAGCGTTGAAGTTAGGACAGGATACAACTCTTTAGATACGCAGTATTTT
d_call: .; v_call: TRBV11-2; j_call: TRBJ2-1; clone_size: many; cdr3_aa: CASSLEYGSEQFF; cdr3_nt: TGTGCCAGCAGCTTAGAATACGGGAGCGAGCAGTTCTTC
d_call: .; v_call: TRBV28; j_call: TRBJ2-3; clone_size: .; cdr3_aa: CASSTGRREYEQYF; cdr3_nt: TGTGCCAGCAGTACAGGGAGGCGGGAGTATGAGCAGTATTTT